This T cell receptor (beta chain) was recovered during a study of T cell repertoires in cytomegalovirus infection. Background on the study: Both a matching HLA type and CMV infection were indicated by public TCR beta signatures. The study's findings and limits: Pooled public TCR beta family frequency picked out CMV carriers with the relevant HLA. In two of eight donors, the top clonotype was HLA-C-restricted CMV-specific.

This clonotype was counted ten times or more. The antigen is not known. MiXCR, run by TCRdb on the reads, gives a single entry per CDR3 protein. The table includes roughly 300,000 distinct CDR3 sequences, 8% to 9.5% detected once. Germline assignment: CDR1 SEHNR and CDR2 FQNEAQ (reference sequence). V shed 5 bases, J shed 2 bases, and the junction held 6 bases outside the gene matches. This CDR3 is built from 15 residues. What was sequenced was PBMCs. The chain uses TRBV7-9 and TRBJ1-2, with TRBD1 matching over 9 bases. This sequence was found in a human donor in good health (CMV status not recorded). Some clones in this sample may be carry-over from other donors' samples. CDR3: CASSPGQGLNYGYTF. The CDR3 DNA sequence: TGTGCCAGCAGCCCAGGACAGGGGTTAAACTATGGCTACACCTTC.